The TCR beta chain described here comes from a study of metastatic and nonmetastatic thyroid tumors (dated by TCRdb to 2020 to 2022). General notes on the study: For patients with malignant and with benign thyroid disease, the researchers compared repertoires between peripheral blood samples and tumor or nodule tissue samples.

CDR1 MNHNS and CDR2 SASEGT were looked up in the germline V gene. Counted from cysteine to phenylalanine, this CDR3 has 16 amino acids. Of all the DNA, just the CDR3 is kept, 48 bases in frame from base 1. The V end gives up 6 bases and the J end 5 bases, leaving 13 bases in the junction not matched to a gene. The library was obtained by PCR. TCRdb shows the sequencer as Illumina HiSeq 4000. The TCR beta-chain CDR3 region of each patient was profiled by high-throughput sequencing. Processing in the source paper ran as follows. A classifier to discriminate distant-metastatic papillary thyroid cancer patients was built from CDR3 differences across clinicopathological groups. The Shannon index was used to assess repertoire diversity, and the Morisita-Horn index was used to assess tumor-blood repertoire similarity. TCRdb took the public reads, trimmed them with fastp at Q25, ran MiXCR for clone calling and kept in-frame beta chains. The V and J calls here are based on TCRdb, not the publication. The sample includes tens of thousands of clones, with about 25% observed a single time. 9.6% of the sample rests with the top ten.

Note on this clone: Its antigen is unknown. Base qualities are not recorded, but no much larger clone differs from it by a single base.

Study-wide conclusions, independent of this receptor: In both blood and tumor samples, malignant tumors were reported to have significantly higher TCR beta diversity than benign nodules.

Before undergoing thyroid surgery, none of the patients had been given any kind of treatment. The study retrospectively analysed patient clinical samples collected from 2012 to 2018 using T-cell receptor beta sequencing. The source of this sequence is a female donor with papillary thyroid cancer or a benign thyroid nodule (not recorded which). Some clones in this sample may be carry-over from other donors' samples. Sequenced: blood. This chain joins TRBV6-1 to TRBJ2-1; 7 bases in the junction line up with TRBD2. The sequenced DNA: TGTGCCAGCAGCACAGAACAGCGGGGAGGTAACAATGAGCAGTTCTTC. This codes for CASSTEQRGGNNEQFF.